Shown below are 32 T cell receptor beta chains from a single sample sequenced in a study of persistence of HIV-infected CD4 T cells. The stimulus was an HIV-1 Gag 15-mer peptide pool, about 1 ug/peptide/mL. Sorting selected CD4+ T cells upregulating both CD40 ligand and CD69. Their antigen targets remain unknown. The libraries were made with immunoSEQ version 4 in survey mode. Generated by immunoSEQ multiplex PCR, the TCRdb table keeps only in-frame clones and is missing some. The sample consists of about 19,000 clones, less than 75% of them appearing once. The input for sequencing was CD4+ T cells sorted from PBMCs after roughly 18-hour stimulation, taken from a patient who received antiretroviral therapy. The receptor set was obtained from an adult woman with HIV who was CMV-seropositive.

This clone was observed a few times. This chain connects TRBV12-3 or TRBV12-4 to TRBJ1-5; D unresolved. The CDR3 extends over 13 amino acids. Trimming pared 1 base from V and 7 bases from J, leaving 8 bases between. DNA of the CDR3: TGTGCCAGCAGTTTAGGGCCGAGGCAGCCCCAGCATTTT. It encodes CASSLGPRQPQHF.

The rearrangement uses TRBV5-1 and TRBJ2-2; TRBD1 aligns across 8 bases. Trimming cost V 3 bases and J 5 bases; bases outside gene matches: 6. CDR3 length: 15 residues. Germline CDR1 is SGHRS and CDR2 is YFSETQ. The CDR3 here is CASSSRQGNTGELFF. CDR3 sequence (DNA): TGCGCCAGCAGCTCCAGACAGGGGAATACCGGGGAGCTGTTTTTT.

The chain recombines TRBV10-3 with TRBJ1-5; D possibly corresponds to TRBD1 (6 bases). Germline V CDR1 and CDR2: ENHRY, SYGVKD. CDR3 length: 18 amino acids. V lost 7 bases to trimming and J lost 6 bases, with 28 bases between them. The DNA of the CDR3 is TGTGCCATCACGACCAACCGGGACGGGACCTCAGGGGCTCAGCCCCAGCATTTT. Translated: CAITTNRDGTSGAQPQHF.

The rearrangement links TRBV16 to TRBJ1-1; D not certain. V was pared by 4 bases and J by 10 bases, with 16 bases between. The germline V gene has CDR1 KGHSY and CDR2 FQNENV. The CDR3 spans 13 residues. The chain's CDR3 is CASSPEMGVAAFF. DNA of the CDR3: TGTGCCAGCAGCCCCGAGATGGGCGTCGCAGCTTTCTTT.

In nucleotides, the CDR3 is TGTGCCAGCAGCACCGGACTAGCGGGGGGTTCCGGGGAGCTGTTTTTT. Amino acids: CASSTGLAGGSGELFF. The J gene is TRBJ2-2, the V gene TRBV7-3; 14 bases agree with TRBD2. From germline, CDR1 is SGHTA and CDR2 FQGTGA. The junction had 5 bases not matched to a gene; V was cut back by 5 bases and J by 6 bases. The CDR3 totals 16 residues.

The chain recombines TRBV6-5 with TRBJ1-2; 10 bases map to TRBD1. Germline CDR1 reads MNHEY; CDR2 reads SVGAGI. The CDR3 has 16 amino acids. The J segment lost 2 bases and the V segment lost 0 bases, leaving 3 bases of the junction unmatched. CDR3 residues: CASSYSRTGGNYGYTF. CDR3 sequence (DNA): TGTGCCAGCAGTTACTCGAGGACAGGGGGGAACTATGGCTACACCTTC.

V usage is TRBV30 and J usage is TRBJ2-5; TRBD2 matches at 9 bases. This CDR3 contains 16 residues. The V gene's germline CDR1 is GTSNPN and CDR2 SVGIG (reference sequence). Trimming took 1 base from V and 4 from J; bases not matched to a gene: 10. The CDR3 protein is CAWSGPRGGQGETQYF. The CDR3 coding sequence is TGTGCCTGGAGTGGCCCGCGGGGGGGCCAGGGAGAGACCCAGTACTTC.

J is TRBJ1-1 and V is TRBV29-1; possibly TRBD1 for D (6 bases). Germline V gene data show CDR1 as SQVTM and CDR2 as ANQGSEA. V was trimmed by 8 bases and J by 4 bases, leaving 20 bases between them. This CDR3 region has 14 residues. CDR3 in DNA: TGCAGCTTCAGAGCGGGGGCCTGGGGCACTGAAGCTTTCTTT. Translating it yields CSFRAGAWGTEAFF.

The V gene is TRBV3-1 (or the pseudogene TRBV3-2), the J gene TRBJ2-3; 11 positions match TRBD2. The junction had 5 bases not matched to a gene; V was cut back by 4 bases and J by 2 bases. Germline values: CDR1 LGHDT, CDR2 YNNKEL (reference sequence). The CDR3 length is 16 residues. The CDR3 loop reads CASSPGLAAITDTQYF. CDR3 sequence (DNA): TGTGCCAGCAGCCCGGGACTAGCGGCCATCACAGATACGCAGTATTTT.

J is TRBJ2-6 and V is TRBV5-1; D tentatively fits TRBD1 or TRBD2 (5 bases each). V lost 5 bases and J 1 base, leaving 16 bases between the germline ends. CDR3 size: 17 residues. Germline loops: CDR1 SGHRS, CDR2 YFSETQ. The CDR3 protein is CASSSSGAGSGANVLTF. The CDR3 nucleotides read TGCGCCAGCAGTTCTTCCGGGGCAGGGTCTGGGGCCAACGTCCTGACTTTC.

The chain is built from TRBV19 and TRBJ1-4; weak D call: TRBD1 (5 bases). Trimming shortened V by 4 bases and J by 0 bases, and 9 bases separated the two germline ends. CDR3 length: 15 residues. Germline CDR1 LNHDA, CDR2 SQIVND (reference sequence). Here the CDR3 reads CASSSTGPTNEKLFF. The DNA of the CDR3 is TGTGCCAGTAGTAGCACAGGACCAACTAATGAAAAACTGTTTTTT.

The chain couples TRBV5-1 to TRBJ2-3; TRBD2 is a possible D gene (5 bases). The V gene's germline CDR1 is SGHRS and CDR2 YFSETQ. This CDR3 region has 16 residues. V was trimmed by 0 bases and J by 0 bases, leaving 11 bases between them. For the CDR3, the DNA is TGCGCCAGCAGCTTGGTGCCTAGCATTAGCACAGATACGCAGTATTTT. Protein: CASSLVPSISTDTQYF.

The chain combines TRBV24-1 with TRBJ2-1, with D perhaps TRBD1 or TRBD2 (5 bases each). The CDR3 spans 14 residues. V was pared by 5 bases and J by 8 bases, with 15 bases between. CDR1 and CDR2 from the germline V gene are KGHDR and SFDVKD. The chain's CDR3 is CATSVGDINYEQFF. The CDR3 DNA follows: TGTGCCACCAGTGTGGGGGATATTAACTATGAGCAGTTCTTC.

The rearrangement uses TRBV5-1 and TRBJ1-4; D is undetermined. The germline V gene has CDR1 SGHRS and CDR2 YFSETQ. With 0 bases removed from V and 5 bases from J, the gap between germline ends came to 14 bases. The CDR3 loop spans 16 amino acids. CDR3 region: CASSLGRQAINEKLFF. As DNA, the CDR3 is TGCGCCAGCAGCTTGGGCAGGCAGGCCATCAATGAAAAACTGTTTTTT.

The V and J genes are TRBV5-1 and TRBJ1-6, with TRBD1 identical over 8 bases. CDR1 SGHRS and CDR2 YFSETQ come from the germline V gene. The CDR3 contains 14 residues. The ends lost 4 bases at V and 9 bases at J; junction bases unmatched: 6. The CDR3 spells CASSADREGSPLHF. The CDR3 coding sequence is TGCGCCAGCAGCGCGGACAGGGAGGGTTCACCCCTCCACTTT.

The CDR3 protein is CASSLAGSSGNTIYF. The DNA for the CDR3 is TGCGCCAGCAGCTTGGCGGGCAGCTCTGGAAACACCATATATTTT. V and J are TRBV5-1 and TRBJ1-3; D ambiguous. There are 15 residues in the CDR3. The V end lost 0 bases, the J end lost 0 bases, and 7 bases lay between the germline ends. Germline assignment: CDR1 SGHRS and CDR2 YFSETQ.

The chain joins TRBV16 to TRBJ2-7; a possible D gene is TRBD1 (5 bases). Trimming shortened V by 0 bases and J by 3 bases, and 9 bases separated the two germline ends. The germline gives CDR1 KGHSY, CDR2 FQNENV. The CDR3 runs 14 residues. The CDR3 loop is CASSQSRQGYEQYF. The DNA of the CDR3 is TGTGCCAGCAGCCAATCGAGGCAGGGCTACGAGCAGTACTTC.

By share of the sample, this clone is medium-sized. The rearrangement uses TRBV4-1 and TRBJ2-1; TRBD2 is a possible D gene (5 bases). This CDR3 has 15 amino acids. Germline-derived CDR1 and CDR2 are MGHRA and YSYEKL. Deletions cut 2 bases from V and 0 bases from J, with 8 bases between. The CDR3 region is CASSQTRDSYNEQFF. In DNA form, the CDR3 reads TGCGCCAGCAGCCAAACTAGGGACTCCTACAATGAGCAGTTCTTC.

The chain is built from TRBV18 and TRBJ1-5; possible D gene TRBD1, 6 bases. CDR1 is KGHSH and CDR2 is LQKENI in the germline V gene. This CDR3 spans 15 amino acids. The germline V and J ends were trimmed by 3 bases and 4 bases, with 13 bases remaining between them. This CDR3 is CASSPPGTSNQPQHF. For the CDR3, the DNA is TGTGCCAGCTCACCCCCCGGGACATCTAATCAGCCCCAGCATTTT.

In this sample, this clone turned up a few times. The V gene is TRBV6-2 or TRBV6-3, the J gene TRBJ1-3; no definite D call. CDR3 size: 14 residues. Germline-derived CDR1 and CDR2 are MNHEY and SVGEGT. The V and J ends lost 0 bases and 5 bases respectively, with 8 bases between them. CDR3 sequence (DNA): TGTGCCAGCAGTTACTCGAGCAGGAGAAACACCATATATTTT. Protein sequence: CASSYSSRRNTIYF.

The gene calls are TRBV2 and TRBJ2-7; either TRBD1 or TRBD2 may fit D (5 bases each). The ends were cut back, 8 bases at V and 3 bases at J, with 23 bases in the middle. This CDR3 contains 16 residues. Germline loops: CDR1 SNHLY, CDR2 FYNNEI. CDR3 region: CASPDVRGSGYYEQYV. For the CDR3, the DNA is TGTGCCAGCCCGGATGTGAGGGGATCTGGCTACTACGAGCAGTACGTC.

As DNA, the CDR3 is TGTGCCAGCAGCCAAAACCCGGGAGAGTGGGCCTATGGCTACACCTTC. It is translated as CASSQNPGEWAYGYTF. This chain joins TRBV3-1 (or the pseudogene TRBV3-2) and TRBJ1-2; no clear D. The CDR3 loop spans 16 amino acids. V was shortened by 2 bases and J by 4 bases, with 17 bases between the two germline ends. Germline V gives CDR1 LGHDT, CDR2 YNNKEL (reference sequence).

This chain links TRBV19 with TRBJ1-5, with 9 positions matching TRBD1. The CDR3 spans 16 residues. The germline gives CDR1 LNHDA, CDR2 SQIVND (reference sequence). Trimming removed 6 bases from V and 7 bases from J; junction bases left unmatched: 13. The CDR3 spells CASRQPGQGPAQPQHF. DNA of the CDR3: TGTGCCAGTAGGCAACCGGGACAGGGACCGGCACAGCCCCAGCATTTT.

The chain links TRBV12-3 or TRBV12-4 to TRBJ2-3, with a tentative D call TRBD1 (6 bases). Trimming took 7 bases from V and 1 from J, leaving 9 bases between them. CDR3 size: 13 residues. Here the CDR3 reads CASTRTGTDTQYF. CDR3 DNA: TGTGCCAGCACCCGGACAGGCACAGATACGCAGTATTTT.

The CDR3 region is CASRGGAQTPGLGEQFF. DNA of the CDR3: TGTGCCAGCAGGGGGGGGGCGCAAACCCCTGGCCTTGGTGAGCAGTTCTTC. The gene calls are TRBV2 and TRBJ2-1; D may be TRBD2 (7 bases). Germline V CDR1 and CDR2: SNHLY, FYNNEI. V was cut by 6 bases and J by 9 bases, with 27 bases left in between. This CDR3 is 17 amino acids long. The variable domain in full, completed from reference TRBV2 and TRBJ2-1, reads EPEVTQTPSHQVTQMGQEVILRCVPISNHLYFYWYRQILGQKVEFLVSFYNNEISEKSEIFDDQFSVERPDGSNFTLKIRSTKLEDSAMYFCASRGGAQTPGLGEQFFGPGTRLTVL.

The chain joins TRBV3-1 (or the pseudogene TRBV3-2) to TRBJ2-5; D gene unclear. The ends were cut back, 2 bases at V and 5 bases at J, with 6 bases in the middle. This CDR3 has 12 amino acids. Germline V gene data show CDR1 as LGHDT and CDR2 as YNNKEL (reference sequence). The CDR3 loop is CASSQNRETQYF. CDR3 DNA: TGTGCCAGCAGCCAAAATCGGGAGACCCAGTACTTC.

The CDR3 protein is CASSSGTYEKLFF. CDR3 in DNA: TGTGCCAGCAGTTCGGGGACATATGAAAAACTGTTTTTT. The chain employs TRBV12-3 or TRBV12-4 and TRBJ1-4; D is possibly TRBD1 (6 bases). V was shortened by 4 bases and J by 6 bases, with 9 bases between the two germline ends. The length of the CDR3 is 13 residues.

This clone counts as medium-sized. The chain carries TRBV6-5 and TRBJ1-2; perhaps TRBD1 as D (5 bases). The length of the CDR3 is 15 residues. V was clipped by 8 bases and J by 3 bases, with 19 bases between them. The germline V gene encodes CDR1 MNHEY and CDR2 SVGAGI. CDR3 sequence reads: CASLIFFGGDYGYTF. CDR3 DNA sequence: TGTGCCAGCCTCATTTTTTTCGGGGGAGACTATGGCTACACCTTC.

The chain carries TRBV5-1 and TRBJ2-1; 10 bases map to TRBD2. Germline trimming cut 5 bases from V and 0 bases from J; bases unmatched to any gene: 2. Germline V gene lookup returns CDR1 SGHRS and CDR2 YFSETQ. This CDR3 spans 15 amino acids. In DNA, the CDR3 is TGCGCCAGCAGGGCTAGCGGGAGCTCCTACAATGAGCAGTTCTTC. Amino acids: CASRASGSSYNEQFF. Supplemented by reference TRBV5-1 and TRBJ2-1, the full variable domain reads KAGVTQTPRYLIKTRGQQVTLSCSPISGHRSVSWYQQTPGQGLQFLFEYFSETQRNKGNFPGRFSGRQFSNSRSEMNVSTLELGDSALYLCASRASGSSYNEQFFGPGTRLTVL.

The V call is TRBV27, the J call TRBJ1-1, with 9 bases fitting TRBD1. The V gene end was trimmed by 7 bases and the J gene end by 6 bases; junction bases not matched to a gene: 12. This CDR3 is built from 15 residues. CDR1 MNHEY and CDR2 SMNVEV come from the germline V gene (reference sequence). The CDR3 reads CASMAFGTGSAEAFF. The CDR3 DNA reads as TGTGCCAGCATGGCTTTCGGGACAGGGAGCGCTGAAGCTTTCTTT.

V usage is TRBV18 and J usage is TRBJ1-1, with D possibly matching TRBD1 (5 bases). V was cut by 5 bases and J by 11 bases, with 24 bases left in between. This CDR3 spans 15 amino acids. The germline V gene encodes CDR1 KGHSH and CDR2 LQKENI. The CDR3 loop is CASSTTGPSSLGAFF. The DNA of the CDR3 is TGTGCCAGCTCAACTACGGGACCCAGCTCGCTTGGCGCTTTCTTT.

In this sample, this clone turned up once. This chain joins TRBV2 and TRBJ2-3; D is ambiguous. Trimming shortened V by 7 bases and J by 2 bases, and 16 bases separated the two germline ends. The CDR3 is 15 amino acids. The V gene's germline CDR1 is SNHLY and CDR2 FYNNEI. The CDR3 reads CASTGRRSATDTQYF. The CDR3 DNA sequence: TGTGCCAGCACTGGTCGGCGGAGCGCCACAGATACGCAGTATTTT.